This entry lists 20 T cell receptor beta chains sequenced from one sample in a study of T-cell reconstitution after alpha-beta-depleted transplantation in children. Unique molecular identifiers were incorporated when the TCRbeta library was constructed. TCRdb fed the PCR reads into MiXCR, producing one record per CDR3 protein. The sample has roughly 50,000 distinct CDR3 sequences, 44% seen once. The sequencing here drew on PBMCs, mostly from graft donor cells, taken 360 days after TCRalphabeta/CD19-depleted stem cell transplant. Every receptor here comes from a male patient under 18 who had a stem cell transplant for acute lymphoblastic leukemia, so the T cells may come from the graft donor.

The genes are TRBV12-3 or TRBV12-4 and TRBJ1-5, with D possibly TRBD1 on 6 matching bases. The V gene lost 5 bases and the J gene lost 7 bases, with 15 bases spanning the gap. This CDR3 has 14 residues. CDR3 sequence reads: CASSPSQGRQPQHF. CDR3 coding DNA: TGTGCCAGCAGTCCCTCACAGGGAAGGCAGCCCCAGCATTTT.

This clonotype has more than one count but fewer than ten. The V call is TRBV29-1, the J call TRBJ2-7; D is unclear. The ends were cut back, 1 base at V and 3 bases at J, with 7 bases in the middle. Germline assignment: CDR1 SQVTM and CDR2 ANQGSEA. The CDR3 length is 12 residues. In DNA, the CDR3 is TGCAGCGTTGAAGTACCCAACTACGAGCAGTACTTC. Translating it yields CSVEVPNYEQYF.

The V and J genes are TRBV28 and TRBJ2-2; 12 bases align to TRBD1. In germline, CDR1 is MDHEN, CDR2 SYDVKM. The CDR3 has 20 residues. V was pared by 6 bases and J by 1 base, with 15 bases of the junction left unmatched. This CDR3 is CASRPGQGASDLRNTGELFF. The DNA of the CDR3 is TGTGCCAGCAGGCCGGGACAGGGGGCGTCAGACCTCCGGAACACCGGGGAGCTGTTTTTT.

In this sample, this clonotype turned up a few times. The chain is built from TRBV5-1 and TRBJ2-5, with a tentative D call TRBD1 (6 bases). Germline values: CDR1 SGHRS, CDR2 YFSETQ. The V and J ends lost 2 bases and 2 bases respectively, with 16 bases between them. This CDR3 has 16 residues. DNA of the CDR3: TGCGCCAGCAGCTTTAGGGGGACATCTAAACAAGAGACCCAGTACTTC. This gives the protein CASSFRGTSKQETQYF.

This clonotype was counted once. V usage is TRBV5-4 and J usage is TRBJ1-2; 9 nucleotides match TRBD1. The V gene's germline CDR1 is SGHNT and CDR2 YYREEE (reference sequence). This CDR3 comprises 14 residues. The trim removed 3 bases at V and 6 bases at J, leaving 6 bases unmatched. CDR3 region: CASSSLRDRDGYTF. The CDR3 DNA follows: TGTGCCAGCAGCTCCCTCAGGGACAGGGATGGCTACACCTTC.

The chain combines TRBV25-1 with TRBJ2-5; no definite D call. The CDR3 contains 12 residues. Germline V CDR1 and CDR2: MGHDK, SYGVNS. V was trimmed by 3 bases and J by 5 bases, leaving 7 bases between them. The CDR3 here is CASSDPSETQYF. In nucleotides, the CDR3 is TGTGCCAGCAGTGACCCCAGCGAGACCCAGTACTTC.

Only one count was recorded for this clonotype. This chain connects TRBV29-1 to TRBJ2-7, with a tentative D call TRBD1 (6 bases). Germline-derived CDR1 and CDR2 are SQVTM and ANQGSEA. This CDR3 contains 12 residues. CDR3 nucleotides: TGCGTCATCCGGGACACTAGAGACGAGCAGTACTTC. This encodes CVIRDTRDEQYF.

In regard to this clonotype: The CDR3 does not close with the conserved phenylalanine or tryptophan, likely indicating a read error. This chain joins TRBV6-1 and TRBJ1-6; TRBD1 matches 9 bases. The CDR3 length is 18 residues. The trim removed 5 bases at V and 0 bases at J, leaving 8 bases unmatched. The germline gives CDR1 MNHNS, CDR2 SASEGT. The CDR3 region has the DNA TGTGCCAGCAGTCCGGGACAGGGAGCGACCTCCTATAATTCACCCCTCCACTCT. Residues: CASSPGQGATSYNSPLHS.

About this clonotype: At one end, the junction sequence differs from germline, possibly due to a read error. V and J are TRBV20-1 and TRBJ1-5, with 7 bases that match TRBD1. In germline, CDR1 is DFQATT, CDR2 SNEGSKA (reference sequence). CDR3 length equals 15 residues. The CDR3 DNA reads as TGCTGTGCTAGGGACAGCTATTATAGCAATCAGCCCCAGCATTTT. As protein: CCARDSYYSNQPQHF.

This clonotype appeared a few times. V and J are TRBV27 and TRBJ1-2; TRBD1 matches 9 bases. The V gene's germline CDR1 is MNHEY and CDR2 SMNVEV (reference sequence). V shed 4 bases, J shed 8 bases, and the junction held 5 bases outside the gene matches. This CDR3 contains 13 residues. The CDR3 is CASSSRTGEGYTF. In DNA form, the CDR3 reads TGTGCCAGCAGTTCCAGGACAGGGGAGGGCTACACCTTC.

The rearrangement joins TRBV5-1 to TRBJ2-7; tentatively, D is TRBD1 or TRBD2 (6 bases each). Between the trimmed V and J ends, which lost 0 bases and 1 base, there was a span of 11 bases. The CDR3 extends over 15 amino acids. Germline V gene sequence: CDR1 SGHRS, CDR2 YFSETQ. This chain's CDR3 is CASSLVGGGSYEQYF. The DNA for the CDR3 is TGCGCCAGCAGCTTGGTGGGGGGCGGTTCCTACGAGCAGTACTTC.

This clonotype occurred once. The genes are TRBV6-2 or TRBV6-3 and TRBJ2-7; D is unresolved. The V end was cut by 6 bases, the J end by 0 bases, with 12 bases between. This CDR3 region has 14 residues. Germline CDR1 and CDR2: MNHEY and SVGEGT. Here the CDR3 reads CASSLYLVSYEQYF. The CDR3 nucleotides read TGTGCCAGCAGCCTCTACCTTGTCTCCTACGAGCAGTACTTC.

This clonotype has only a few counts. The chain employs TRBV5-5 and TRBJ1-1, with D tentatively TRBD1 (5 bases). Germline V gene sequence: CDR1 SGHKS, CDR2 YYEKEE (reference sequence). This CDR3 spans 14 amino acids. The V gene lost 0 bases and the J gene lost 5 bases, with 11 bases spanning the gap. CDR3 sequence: CASSLGGDRTEAFF. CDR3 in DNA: TGTGCCAGCAGCTTGGGAGGGGACCGGACTGAAGCTTTCTTT. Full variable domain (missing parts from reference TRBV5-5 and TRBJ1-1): DAGVTQSPTHLIKTRGQQVTLRCSPISGHKSVSWYQQVLGQGPQFIFQYYEKEERGRGNFPDRFSARQFPNYSSELNVNALLLGDSALYLCASSLGGDRTEAFFGQGTRLTVV.

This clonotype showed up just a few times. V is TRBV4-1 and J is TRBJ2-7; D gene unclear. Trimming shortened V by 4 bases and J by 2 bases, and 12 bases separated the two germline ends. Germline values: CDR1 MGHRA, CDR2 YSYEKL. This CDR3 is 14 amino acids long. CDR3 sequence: CASSLSTDPYEQYF. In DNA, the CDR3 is TGCGCCAGCAGCCTCTCCACTGACCCCTACGAGCAGTACTTC.

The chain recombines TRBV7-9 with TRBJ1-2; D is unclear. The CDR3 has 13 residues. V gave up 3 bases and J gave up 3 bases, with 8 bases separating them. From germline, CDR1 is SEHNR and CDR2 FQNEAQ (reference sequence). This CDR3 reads CASSFPEYYGYTF. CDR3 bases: TGTGCCAGCAGCTTCCCCGAGTACTATGGCTACACCTTC. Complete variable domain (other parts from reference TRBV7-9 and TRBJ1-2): DTGVSQNPRHKITKRGQNVTFRCDPISEHNRLYWYRQTLGQGPEFLTYFQNEAQLEKSRLLSDRFSAERPKGSFSTLEIQRTEQGDSAMYLCASSFPEYYGYTFGSGTRLTVV.

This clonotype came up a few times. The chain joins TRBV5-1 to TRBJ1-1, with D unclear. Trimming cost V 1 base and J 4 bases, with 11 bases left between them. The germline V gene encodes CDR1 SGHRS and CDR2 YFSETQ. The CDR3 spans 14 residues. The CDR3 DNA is TGCGCCAGCAGCTTGAGGGCAGAGGGCACTGAAGCTTTCTTT. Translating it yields CASSLRAEGTEAFF.

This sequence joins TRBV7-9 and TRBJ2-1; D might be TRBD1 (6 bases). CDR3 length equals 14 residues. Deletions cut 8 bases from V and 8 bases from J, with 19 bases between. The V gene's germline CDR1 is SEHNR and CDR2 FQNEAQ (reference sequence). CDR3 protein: CASVPGQALDEQFF. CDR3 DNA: TGTGCCAGCGTTCCGGGACAAGCGCTGGATGAGCAGTTCTTC.

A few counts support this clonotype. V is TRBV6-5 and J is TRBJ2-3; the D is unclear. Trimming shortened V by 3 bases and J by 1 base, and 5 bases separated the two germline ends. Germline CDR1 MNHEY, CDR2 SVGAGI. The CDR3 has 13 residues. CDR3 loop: CASSYVGTDTQYF. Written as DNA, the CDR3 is TGTGCCAGCAGTTATGTGGGCACAGATACGCAGTATTTT.

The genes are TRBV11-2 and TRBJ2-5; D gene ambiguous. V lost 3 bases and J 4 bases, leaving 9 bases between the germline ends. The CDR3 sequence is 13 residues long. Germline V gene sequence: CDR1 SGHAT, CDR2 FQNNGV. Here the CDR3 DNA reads TGTGCCAGCAGCTTGATGGAAGGAGAGACCCAGTACTTC. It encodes CASSLMEGETQYF. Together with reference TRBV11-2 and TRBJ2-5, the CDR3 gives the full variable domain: EAGVAQSPRYKIIEKRQSVAFWCNPISGHATLYWYQQILGQGPKLLIQFQNNGVVDDSQLPKDRFSAERLKGVDSTLKIQPAKLEDSAVYLCASSLMEGETQYFGPGTRLLVL.

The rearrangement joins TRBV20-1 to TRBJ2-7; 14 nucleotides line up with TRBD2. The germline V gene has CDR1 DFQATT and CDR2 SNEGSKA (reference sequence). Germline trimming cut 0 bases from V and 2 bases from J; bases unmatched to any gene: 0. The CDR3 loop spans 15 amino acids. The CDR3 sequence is CSAREGLAGAYEQYF. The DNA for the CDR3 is TGCAGTGCTAGAGAGGGACTAGCGGGAGCCTACGAGCAGTACTTC.